This TCR beta chain emerged from a study of beta chain features in type 1 diabetes. Whole-study findings and limits: Although PCR might favor shorter templates, it would do so equally in patients and controls.

The isolated RNA, all of it, was reverse transcribed, so expressed TCRB transcripts were what got sequenced. Only in-frame clones appear in the TCRdb table, and some are missing; sequencing was by immunoSEQ multiplex PCR. The data show about 900,000 clones, with roughly a sixth seen just once and 0.02% to 0.03% held by the top ten. This clone has more than one count but fewer than ten. What it binds is unknown. Sorted populations all exceeded 95% purity. Germline lookup yields CDR1 SQVTM and CDR2 ANQGSEA. V was clipped by 3 bases and J by 7 bases, with 16 bases between them. This CDR3 contains 14 residues.

Sequenced material: naive CD4+ T cells from blood. The chain recombines TRBV29-1 with TRBJ2-1; no firm D call. This sequence was found in a woman under 30 in good health. The CDR3 nucleotides read TGCAGCGTTGAGGGCGATGCAAGGGTAAATGAGCAGTTCTTC. Amino acids: CSVEGDARVNEQFF.